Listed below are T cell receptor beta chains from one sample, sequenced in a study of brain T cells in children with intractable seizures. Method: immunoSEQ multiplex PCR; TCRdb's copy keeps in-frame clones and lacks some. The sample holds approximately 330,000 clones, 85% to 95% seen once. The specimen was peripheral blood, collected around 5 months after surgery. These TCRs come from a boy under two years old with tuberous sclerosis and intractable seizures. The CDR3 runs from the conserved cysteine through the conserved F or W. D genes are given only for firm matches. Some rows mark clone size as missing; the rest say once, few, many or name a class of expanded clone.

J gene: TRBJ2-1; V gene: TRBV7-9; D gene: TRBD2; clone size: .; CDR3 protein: CASSLGVAGEQFF; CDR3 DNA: TGTGCCAGCAGCTTAGGGGTAGCGGGCGAGCAGTTCTTC
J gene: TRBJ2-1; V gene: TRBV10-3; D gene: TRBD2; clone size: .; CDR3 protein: CAIQPTVLAGGPSYNEQFF; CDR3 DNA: TGTGCCATCCAACCTACCGTACTAGCGGGGGGACCCTCCTACAATGAGCAGTTCTTC
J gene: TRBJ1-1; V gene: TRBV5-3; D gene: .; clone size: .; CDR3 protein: CARSLARTGENTEAFF; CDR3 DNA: TGTGCCAGAAGCTTGGCGCGCACGGGGGAGAACACTGAAGCTTTCTTT
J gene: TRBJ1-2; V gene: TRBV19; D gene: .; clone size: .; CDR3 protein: CASSPQAGTPNNYGYTF; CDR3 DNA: TGTGCCAGTAGTCCCCAGGCGGGGACACCCAATAACTATGGCTACACCTTC
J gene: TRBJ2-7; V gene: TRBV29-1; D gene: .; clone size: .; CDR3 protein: CSVRTLQGRSYEQYF; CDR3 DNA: TGCAGCGTCCGAACTTTACAGGGCCGAAGCTACGAGCAGTACTTC
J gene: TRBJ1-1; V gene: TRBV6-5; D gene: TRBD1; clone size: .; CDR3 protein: CASSWGQGAYTEAFF; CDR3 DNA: TGTGCCAGCAGTTGGGGACAGGGGGCCTACACTGAAGCTTTCTTT
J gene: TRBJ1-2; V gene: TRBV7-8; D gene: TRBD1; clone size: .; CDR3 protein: CASSLGTGGGYTF; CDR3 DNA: TGTGCCAGCAGCTTAGGGACAGGAGGAGGCTACACCTTC
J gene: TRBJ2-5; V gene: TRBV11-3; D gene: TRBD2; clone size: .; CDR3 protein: CASSLGSGSWGETQYF; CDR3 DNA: TGTGCCAGCAGCTTGGGTAGCGGGAGTTGGGGAGAGACCCAGTACTTC
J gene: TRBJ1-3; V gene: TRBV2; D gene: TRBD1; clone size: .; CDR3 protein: CASNSRGRGNTIYF; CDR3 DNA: TGTGCCAGTAACAGCAGGGGGCGGGGAAACACCATATATTTT
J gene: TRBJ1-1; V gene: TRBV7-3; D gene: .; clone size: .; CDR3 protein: CASSLRENTEAFF; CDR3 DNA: TGTGCCAGCAGCTTAAGGGAGAACACTGAAGCTTTCTTT
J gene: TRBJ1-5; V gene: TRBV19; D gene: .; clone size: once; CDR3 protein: CASSIVGTKNQPQHF; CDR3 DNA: TGTGCCAGTAGTATAGTTGGGACTAAGAATCAGCCCCAGCATTTT
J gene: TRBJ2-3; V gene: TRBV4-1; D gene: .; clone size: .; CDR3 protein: CASSTGYFYTDTQYF; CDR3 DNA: TGCGCCAGCAGCACAGGGTATTTCTACACAGATACGCAGTATTTT
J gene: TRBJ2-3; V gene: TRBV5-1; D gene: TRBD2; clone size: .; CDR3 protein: CASSLGLAGAGDTQYF; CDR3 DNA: TGCGCCAGCAGCCTGGGACTAGCGGGAGCGGGAGATACGCAGTATTTT
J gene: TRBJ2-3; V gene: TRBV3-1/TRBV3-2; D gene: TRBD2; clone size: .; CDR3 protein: CASSQRTSGRAPRYF; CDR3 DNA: TGTGCCAGCAGCCAACGGACTAGCGGGAGGGCCCCACGGTATTTT
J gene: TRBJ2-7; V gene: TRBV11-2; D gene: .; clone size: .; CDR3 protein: CASSLAGYEQYF; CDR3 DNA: TGTGCCAGCAGCTTGGCGGGCTACGAGCAGTACTTC
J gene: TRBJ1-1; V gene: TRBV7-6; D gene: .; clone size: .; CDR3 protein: CASSLGLFDEAFF; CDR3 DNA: TGTGCCAGCAGCTTAGGTCTGTTCGATGAAGCTTTCTTT
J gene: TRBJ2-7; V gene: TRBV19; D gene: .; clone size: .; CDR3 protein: CASRGQGLQYF; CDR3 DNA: TGTGCCAGTAGGGGGCAGGGCCTGCAGTACTTC
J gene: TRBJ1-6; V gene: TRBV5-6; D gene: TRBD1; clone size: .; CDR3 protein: CASSFRQGVVSPLHF; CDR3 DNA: TGTGCCAGCAGCTTTCGGCAGGGGGTTGTCTCACCCCTCCACTTT
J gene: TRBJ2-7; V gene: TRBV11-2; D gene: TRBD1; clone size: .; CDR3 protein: CASTEDRGTGHEQYF; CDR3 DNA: TGTGCCAGCACGGAAGACAGGGGAACGGGACACGAGCAGTACTTC
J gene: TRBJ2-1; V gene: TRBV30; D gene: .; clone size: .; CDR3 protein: CAWTPSYNEQFF; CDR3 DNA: TGTGCCTGGACCCCTAGCTACAATGAGCAGTTCTTC
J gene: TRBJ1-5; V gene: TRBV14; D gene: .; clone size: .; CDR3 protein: CASSRSTNQPQHF; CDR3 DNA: TGTGCCAGCAGCCGGAGTACCAATCAGCCCCAGCATTTT
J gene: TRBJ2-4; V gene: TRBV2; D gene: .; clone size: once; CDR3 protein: CASSVPQGVKNIQYF; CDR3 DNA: TGTGCCAGCAGTGTTCCGCAGGGAGTCAAAAACATTCAGTACTTC
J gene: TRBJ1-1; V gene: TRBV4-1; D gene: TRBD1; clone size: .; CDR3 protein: CASSQDGAGGTEAFF; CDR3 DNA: TGCGCCAGCAGCCAAGATGGAGCAGGGGGTACTGAAGCTTTCTTT
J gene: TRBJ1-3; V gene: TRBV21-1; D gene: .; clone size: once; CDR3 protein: CASSNRDNRNTIYF; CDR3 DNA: TGTGCCAGCAGTAACCGGGACAATCGAAACACCATATATTTT
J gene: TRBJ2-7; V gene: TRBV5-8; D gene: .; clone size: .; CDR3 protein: CASSLVGTRYEQYF; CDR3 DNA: TGTGCCAGCAGCTTGGTAGGGACTCGCTACGAGCAGTACTTC
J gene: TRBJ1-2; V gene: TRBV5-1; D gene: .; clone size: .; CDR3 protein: CASSLAGRNYGYTF; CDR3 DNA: TGCGCCAGCAGCTTGGCCGGCAGGAACTATGGCTACACCTTC
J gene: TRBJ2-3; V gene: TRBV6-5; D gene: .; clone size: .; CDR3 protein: CASSYSLWSTDTQYF; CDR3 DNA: TGTGCCAGCAGTTACTCGTTGTGGAGCACAGATACGCAGTATTTT
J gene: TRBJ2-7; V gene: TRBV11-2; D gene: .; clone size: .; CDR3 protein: CASSLGSGTYEQYF; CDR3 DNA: TGTGCCAGCAGCTTAGGGAGCGGAACCTACGAGCAGTACTTC
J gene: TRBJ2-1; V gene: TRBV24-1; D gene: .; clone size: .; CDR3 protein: CATSGLKGAGYNEQFF; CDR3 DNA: TGTGCCACCAGTGGTCTTAAGGGGGCGGGATACAATGAGCAGTTCTTC
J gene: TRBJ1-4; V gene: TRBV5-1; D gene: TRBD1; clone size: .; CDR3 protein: CASSLEPDRGRGEKLFF; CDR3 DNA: TGCGCCAGCAGCTTGGAGCCGGACAGGGGCCGGGGTGAAAAACTGTTTTTT
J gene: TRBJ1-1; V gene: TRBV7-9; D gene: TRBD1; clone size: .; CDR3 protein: CASSPPGQVLRNTEAFF; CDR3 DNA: TGTGCCAGCAGCCCCCCGGGACAGGTTCTAAGGAACACTGAAGCTTTCTTT
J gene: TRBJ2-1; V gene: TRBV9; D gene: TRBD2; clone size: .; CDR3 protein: CASSVELAGANEQFF; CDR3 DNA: TGTGCCAGCAGCGTAGAACTAGCGGGGGCCAATGAGCAGTTCTTC
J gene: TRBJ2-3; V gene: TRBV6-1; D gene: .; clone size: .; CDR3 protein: CASSENLNRRIDTQYF; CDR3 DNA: TGTGCCAGCAGTGAGAACCTGAACAGGCGCATTGATACGCAGTATTTT
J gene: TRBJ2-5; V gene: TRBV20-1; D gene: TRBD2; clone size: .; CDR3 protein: CSASPSGRGETQYF; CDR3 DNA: TGCAGTGCTAGTCCTAGCGGGAGGGGGGAGACCCAGTACTTC
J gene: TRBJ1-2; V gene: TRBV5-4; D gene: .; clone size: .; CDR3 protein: CASSLVALTANYGYTF; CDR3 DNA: TGTGCCAGCAGCTTGGTCGCATTGACAGCTAACTATGGCTACACCTTC
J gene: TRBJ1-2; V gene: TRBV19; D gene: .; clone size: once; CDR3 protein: CASSIRAGNYGYTF; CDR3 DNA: TGTGCCAGTAGTATACGGGCGGGGAACTATGGCTACACCTTC
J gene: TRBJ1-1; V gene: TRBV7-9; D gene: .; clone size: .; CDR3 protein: CASSLLFGNTEAFF; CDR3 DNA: TGTGCCAGCAGCTTATTATTCGGGAACACTGAAGCTTTCTTT
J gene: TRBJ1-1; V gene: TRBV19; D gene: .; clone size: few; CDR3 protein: CATRRGNTEAFF; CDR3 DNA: TGTGCCACCCGGCGGGGTAACACTGAAGCTTTCTTT
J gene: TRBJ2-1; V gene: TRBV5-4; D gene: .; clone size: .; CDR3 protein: CASSLMGRGSYNEQFF; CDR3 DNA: TGTGCCAGCAGCTTGATGGGCAGGGGTTCCTACAATGAGCAGTTCTTC
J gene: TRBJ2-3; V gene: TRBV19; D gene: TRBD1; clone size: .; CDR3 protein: CASSRRTGGNTDTQYF; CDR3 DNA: TGTGCCAGTAGTAGACGGACAGGGGGTAATACAGATACGCAGTATTTT
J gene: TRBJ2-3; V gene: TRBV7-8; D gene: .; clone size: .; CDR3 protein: CASSLGTGADTQYF; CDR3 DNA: TGTGCCAGCAGCCTCGGGACCGGCGCAGATACGCAGTATTTT
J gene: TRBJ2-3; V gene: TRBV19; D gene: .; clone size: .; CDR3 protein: CASSIEGMVPDTQYF; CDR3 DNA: TGTGCCAGTAGTATTGAGGGGATGGTCCCAGATACGCAGTATTTT
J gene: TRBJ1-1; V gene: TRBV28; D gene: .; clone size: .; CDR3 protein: CASSRATETNTEAFF; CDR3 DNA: TGTGCCAGCAGCAGGGCGACAGAAACCAACACTGAAGCTTTCTTT
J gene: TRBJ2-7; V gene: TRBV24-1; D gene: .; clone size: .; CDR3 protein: CATSDPKQGYEQYF; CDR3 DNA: TGTGCCACCAGTGACCCGAAACAGGGTTACGAGCAGTACTTC
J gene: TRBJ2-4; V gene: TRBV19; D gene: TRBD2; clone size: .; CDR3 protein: CASSTAGGPLENIQYF; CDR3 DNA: TGTGCCAGTAGTACCGCGGGAGGCCCCCTAGAAAACATTCAGTACTTC
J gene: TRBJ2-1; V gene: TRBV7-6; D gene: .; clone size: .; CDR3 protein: CASSPSWSSYNEQFF; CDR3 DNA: TGTGCCAGCAGCCCTTCTTGGAGCTCCTACAATGAGCAGTTCTTC
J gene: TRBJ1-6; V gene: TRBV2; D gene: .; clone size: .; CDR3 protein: CASSEVSSSPLHF; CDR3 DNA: TGTGCCAGCAGTGAAGTGTCTTCATCACCCCTCCACTTT
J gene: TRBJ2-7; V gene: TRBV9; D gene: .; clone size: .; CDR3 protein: CASSVGNTALYEQYF; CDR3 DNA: TGTGCCAGCAGCGTAGGTAACACTGCTTTGTACGAGCAGTACTTC
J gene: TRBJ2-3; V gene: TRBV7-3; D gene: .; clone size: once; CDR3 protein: CASSLSPPGGATDTQYF; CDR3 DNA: TGTGCCAGCAGCTTATCCCCACCCGGCGGGGCCACAGATACGCAGTATTTT
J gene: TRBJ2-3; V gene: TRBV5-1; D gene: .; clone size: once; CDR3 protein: CASSLGGTDTQYF; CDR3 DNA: TGCGCCAGCAGCTTGGGGGGCACAGATACGCAGTATTTT
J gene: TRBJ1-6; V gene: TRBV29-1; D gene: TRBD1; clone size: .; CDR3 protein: CSVEDSSHRGPNSPLHF; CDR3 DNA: TGCAGCGTTGAAGATTCATCTCACAGGGGCCCTAATTCACCCCTCCACTTT
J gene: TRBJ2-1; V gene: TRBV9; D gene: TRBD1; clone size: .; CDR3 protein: CASSSETGVYNEQFF; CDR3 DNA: TGTGCCAGCAGCAGTGAGACAGGGGTCTACAATGAGCAGTTCTTC
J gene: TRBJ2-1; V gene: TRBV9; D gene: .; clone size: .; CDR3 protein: CASSEGPHHEQFF; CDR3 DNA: TGTGCCAGCAGCGAGGGACCGCACCATGAGCAGTTCTTC
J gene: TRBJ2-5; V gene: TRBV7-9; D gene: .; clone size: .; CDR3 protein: CASSHSEETQYF; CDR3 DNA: TGTGCCAGCAGCCATAGTGAAGAGACCCAGTACTTC
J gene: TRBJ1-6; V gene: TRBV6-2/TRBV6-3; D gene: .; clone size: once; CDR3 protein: CASSYRGGSASSYNSPLHF; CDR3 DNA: TGTGCCAGCAGTTACAGGGGGGGGAGCGCTAGCTCCTATAATTCACCCCTCCACTTT
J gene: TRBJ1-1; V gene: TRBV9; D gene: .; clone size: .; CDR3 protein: CASNLFGLSNTEAFF; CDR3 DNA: TGTGCCAGCAACTTATTCGGGCTGTCGAACACTGAAGCTTTCTTT
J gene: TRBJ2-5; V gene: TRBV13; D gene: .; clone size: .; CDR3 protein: CASSLETGNQETQYF; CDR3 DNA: TGTGCCAGCAGCTTGGAGACAGGAAACCAAGAGACCCAGTACTTC
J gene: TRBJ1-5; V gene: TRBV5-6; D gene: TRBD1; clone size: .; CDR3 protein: CASSFDRGEPQHF; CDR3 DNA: TGTGCCAGCAGCTTCGACAGGGGGGAGCCCCAGCATTTT
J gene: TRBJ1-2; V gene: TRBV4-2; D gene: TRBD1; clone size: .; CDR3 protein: CASSQSTGDYGYTF; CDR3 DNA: TGTGCCAGCAGCCAATCGACAGGGGACTATGGCTACACCTTC